The 9 T cell receptor beta chains below come from one sample, sequenced in a study of blood T cell repertoires in COVID-19. Repertoires were generated with immunoSEQ multiplex PCR, while TCRdb's copy carries only in-frame clones and drops some. This sample has about 280,000 clones; over 75% occur once, and the top ten carry roughly 5%. The sample was peripheral blood. All receptors come from a middle-aged man with active or convalescent COVID-19.

J is TRBJ2-7 and V is TRBV19; D perhaps matches TRBD1 (7 bases). This CDR3 is built from 15 residues. V lost 1 base and J 4 bases, leaving 14 bases between the germline ends. Germline-derived CDR1 and CDR2 are LNHDA and SQIVND (reference sequence). The DNA of the CDR3 is TGTGCCAGTAGTATAGGTGGAGGGGGCATATACGAGCAGTACTTC. Its protein product is CASSIGGGGIYEQYF.

This clone appeared once. The gene calls are TRBV5-1 and TRBJ1-2; D ambiguous. This CDR3 is built from 13 residues. Deletions cut 3 bases from V and 8 bases from J, with 14 bases between. The germline gives CDR1 SGHRS, CDR2 YFSETQ. DNA of the CDR3: TGCGCCAGCAGCTCCGAGGGCACGGGCGGCTACACCTTC. Its translation: CASSSEGTGGYTF.

The chain employs TRBV9 and TRBJ2-5; possible D gene TRBD1, 5 bases. CDR3 length equals 14 residues. Germline values: CDR1 SGDLS, CDR2 YYNGEE. V was clipped by 3 bases and J by 2 bases, with 11 bases between them. The CDR3 sequence is CASSAQGWQETQYF. The CDR3 DNA follows: TGTGCCAGCAGCGCGCAGGGTTGGCAAGAGACCCAGTACTTC.

The V and J genes are TRBV12-3 or TRBV12-4 and TRBJ1-2, with D hard to call. Trimming pared 6 bases from V and 4 bases from J, leaving 9 bases between. There are 12 residues in the CDR3. CDR3 sequence reads: CASRAGVYGYTF. The CDR3 DNA sequence: TGTGCCAGCAGGGCCGGGGTCTATGGCTACACCTTC.

The gene calls are TRBV14 and TRBJ2-5, with 11 bases matching TRBD1. V was clipped by 1 base and J by 5 bases; unmatched bases: 3. The CDR3 length is 15 residues. Germline lookup yields CDR1 SGHDN and CDR2 FVKESK. The chain's CDR3 is CASSQGTGGWETQYF. The CDR3, as DNA: TGTGCCAGCAGCCAAGGGACAGGGGGCTGGGAGACCCAGTACTTC.

This chain's CDR3 is CSVGGYKNIQYF. The CDR3 nucleotides are TGCAGCGTTGGGGGCTACAAAAACATTCAGTACTTC. The chain joins TRBV29-1 to TRBJ2-4; D may be TRBD1 (5 bases). Trimming removed 4 bases from V and 3 bases from J, with 7 bases in between. The length of the CDR3 is 12 residues. Germline V lookup: CDR1 SQVTM, CDR2 ANQGSEA.

This sequence joins TRBV20-1 and TRBJ1-2; D is perhaps TRBD1 (6 bases). The V and J ends lost 6 bases and 8 bases respectively, with 13 bases between them. The CDR3 covers 11 residues. Germline-derived CDR1 and CDR2 are DFQATT and SNEGSKA (reference sequence). The CDR3 loop is CSAGTKGGYTF. As DNA, the CDR3 is TGCAGTGCCGGGACAAAAGGAGGCTACACCTTC.

The genes are TRBV7-9 and TRBJ2-5; maybe TRBD2 (6 bases). Per germline, CDR1 SEHNR and CDR2 FQNEAQ (reference sequence). V dropped 5 bases and J dropped 7 bases, with 17 bases sitting between them. The CDR3 runs 14 residues. As DNA, the CDR3 is TGTGCCAGCAGCCAGAACGGGGGAGTTGGGACCCAGTACTTC. The encoded protein is CASSQNGGVGTQYF.

The chain employs TRBV29-1 and TRBJ2-1; D unclear. The CDR3 extends over 12 amino acids. Looked up from germline, CDR1 is SQVTM and CDR2 is ANQGSEA. V was shortened by 4 bases and J by 10 bases, with 14 bases between the two germline ends. In DNA, the CDR3 is TGCAGCGTTGTCCCTGACACCAGGGAGCAGTTCTTC. Residues: CSVVPDTREQFF.